The T cell receptor (beta chain) under discussion was sequenced for a study of cytomegalovirus exposure and HLA in healthy donors. Overall study results and limits: In a later analysis, specific HLA alleles were associated with around 17,000 TCR beta sequences at a 0.05 false discovery rate. Segments of the TCR beta V type were, in most cases, productive about 90% or about 30% of the time in an earlier analysis.

Use of 60 Vbeta and 13 Jbeta primers characterized the PCR. Assay: immunoSEQ multiplex PCR; the TCRdb copy retains only in-frame clones and omits some. The table includes around 150,000 clones, roughly 80% detected once. The CDR3 loop spans 15 amino acids. The germline gives CDR1 MNHEY, CDR2 SMNVEV (reference sequence). The V end was cut by 5 bases, the J end by 10 bases, with 21 bases between. A word on this clone: What it recognizes is unknown.

Sequenced: PBMCs. This clonotype originated in a woman aged 30 to 39 in good health and CMV-seropositive. This rearrangement joins TRBV27 to TRBJ1-5, with D maybe TRBD1 (6 bases). CDR3 nucleotide sequence: TGTGCCAGCAGTCCCTCCCCAGGGGAAAGTTTTCCCCAGCATTTT. It is translated as CASSPSPGESFPQHF.